This TCR beta chain was identified during a study of chemoradiotherapy in HPV16-positive cancers. The assay was immunoSEQ multiplex PCR, and TCRdb's table has in-frame clones only and misses some. The repertoire holds some 2,700 clones, around four fifths seen once, with nearly 6.5% in the top ten. Over chemoradiotherapy, repertoires were sampled more than once. The CDR3 has 14 amino acids. Germline lookup yields CDR1 SGHRS and CDR2 YFSETQ. With 2 bases removed from V and 0 bases from J, the gap between germline ends came to 6 bases. The TCR originated in a human donor with HPV-associated anogenital cancer. The specimen was tumor tissue, collected from a patient who underwent chemoradiotherapy. The V gene is TRBV5-1, the J gene TRBJ1-3; no clear D gene. The CDR3 region has the DNA TGCGCCAGCAGCTTTACCACCTCTGGAAACACCATATATTTT. Protein: CASSFTTSGNTIYF.